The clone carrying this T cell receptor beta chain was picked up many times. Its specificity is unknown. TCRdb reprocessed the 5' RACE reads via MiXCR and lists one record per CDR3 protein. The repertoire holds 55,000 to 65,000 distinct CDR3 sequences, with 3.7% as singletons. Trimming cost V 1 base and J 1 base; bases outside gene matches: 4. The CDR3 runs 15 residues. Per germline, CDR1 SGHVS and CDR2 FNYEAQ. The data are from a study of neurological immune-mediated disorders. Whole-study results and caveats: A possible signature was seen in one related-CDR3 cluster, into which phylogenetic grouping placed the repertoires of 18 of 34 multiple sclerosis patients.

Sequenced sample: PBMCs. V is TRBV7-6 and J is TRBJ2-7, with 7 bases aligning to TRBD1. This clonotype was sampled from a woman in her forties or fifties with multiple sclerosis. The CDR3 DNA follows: TGTGCCAGCAGCTTAGGGCAGGGACAGTCCTACGAGCAGTACTTC. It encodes CASSLGQGQSYEQYF. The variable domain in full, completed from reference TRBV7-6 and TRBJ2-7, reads GAGVSQSPRYKVTKRGQDVALRCDPISGHVSLYWYRQALGQGPEFLTYFNYEAQQDKSGLPNDRFSAERPEGSISTLTIQRTEQRDSAMYRCASSLGQGQSYEQYFGPGTRLTVT.